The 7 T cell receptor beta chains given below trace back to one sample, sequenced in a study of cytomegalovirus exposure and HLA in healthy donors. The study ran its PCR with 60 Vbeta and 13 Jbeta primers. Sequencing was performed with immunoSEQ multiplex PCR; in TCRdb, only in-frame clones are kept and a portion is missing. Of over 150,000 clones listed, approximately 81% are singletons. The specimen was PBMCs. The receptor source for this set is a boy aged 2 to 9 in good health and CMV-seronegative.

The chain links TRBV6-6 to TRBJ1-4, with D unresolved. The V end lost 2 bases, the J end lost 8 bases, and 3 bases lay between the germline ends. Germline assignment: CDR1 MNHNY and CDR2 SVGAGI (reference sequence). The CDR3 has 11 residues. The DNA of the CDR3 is TGTGCCAGCAGTTACGAGGAAAAACTGTTTTTT. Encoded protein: CASSYEEKLFF.

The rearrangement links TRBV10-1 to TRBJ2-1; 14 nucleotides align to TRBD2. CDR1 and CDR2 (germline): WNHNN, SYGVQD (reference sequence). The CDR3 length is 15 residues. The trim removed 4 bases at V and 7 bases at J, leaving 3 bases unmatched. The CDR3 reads CASSATSGRENEQFF. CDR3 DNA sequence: TGCGCCAGCAGTGCGACTAGCGGGAGGGAGAATGAGCAGTTCTTC.

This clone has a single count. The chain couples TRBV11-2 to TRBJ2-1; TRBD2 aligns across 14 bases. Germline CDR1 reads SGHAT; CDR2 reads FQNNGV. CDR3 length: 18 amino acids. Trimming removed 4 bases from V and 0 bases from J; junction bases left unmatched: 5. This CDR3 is CASSSGLAGASSYNEQFF. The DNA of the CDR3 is TGTGCCAGCAGCTCGGGACTAGCGGGAGCAAGCTCCTACAATGAGCAGTTCTTC.

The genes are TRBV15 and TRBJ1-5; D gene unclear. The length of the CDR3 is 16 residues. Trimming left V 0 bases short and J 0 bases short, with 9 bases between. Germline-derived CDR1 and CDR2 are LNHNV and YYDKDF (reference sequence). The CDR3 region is CATSRDGQLSNQPQHF. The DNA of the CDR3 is TGTGCCACCAGCAGAGATGGGCAGCTTAGCAATCAGCCCCAGCATTTT.

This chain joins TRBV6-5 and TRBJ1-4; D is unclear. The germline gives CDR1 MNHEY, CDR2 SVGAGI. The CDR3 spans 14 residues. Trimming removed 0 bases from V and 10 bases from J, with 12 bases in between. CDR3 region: CASSYSLAFGKLFF. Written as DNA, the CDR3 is TGTGCCAGCAGTTACTCGCTCGCCTTCGGAAAACTGTTTTTT.

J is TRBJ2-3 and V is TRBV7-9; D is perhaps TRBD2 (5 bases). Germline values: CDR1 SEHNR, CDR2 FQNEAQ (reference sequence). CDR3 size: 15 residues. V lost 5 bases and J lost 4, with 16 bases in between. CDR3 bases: TGTGCCAGCAGCCCGCTAGCCTTTGGGCCAGATACGCAGTATTTT. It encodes CASSPLAFGPDTQYF.

In DNA form, the CDR3 reads TGTGCCAGCAGCGAGGACAGCTCGGTTGAATATGGCTACACCTTC. It yields the protein CASSEDSSVEYGYTF. This chain links TRBV21-1 with TRBJ1-2; the table's D call, TRBD1, has no DNA check behind it. TRBV21-1 is a known pseudogene. The CDR3 spans 15 residues.